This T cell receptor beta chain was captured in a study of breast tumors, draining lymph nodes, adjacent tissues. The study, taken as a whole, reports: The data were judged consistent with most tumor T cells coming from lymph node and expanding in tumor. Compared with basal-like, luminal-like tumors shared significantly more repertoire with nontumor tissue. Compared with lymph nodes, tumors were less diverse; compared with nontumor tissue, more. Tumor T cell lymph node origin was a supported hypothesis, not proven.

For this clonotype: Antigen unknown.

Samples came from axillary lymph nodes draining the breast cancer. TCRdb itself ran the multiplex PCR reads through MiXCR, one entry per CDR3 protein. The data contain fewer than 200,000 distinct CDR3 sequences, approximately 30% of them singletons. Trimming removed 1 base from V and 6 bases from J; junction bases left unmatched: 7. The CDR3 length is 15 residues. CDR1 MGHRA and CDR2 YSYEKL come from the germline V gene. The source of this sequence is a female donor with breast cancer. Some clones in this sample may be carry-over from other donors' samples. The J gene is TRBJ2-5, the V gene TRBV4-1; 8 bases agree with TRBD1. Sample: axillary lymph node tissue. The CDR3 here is CASSQAQGGGKTQYF. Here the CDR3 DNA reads TGCGCCAGCAGCCAAGCACAGGGGGGAGGAAAGACCCAGTACTTC.